This TCR beta chain was recorded in a study of blood T cells in healthy people across ages. Points from the study as a whole: Across the age range, TCR beta diversity per million T cells fell in a roughly linear way.

Notes on this clonotype: Its antigen is still unknown.

The length of the CDR3 is 15 residues. Per germline, CDR1 DFQATT and CDR2 SNEGSKA (reference sequence). Trimming took off 6 bases at V and 0 bases at J, with 15 bases between the two ends. There were at least 5 micrograms of total RNA extracted from every sample. Next came a second PCR, run for roughly 6 to 11 cycles, which used a sample-barcoded 5' primer along with a J-beta primer mix. Each CDR3 protein is one row after TCRdb ran MiXCR on the 5' RACE reads. The table lists 780,000 or so distinct CDR3 sequences, approximately 25% of them singletons. These sequences were also reported in another study, on T cells of mothers and their children. According to that study: Versus unrelated pairs, overlap was slightly higher in related mother-child pairs, without reaching significance.

Sequencing used blood. The gene calls are TRBV20-1 and TRBJ1-5, with D perhaps matching TRBD1 (6 bases). The receptor comes from a boy younger than 18 in good health. The CDR3 here is CSARIQGYSNQPQHF. As DNA, the CDR3 is TGCAGTGCCAGAATTCAGGGGTATAGCAATCAGCCCCAGCATTTT.